The next 25 T cell receptor beta chains were all read from a single sample in a study of T cells in Graves' hyperthyroidism and ophthalmopathy. Amplified regions were TCR beta CDR3 sequences from RNA transcripts. Primed by the HTBI set, a first-round RT-PCR was run on the TCR CDR3. TCRdb itself ran the multiplex PCR reads through MiXCR, one entry per CDR3 protein. The table has roughly 380,000 distinct CDR3 sequences, roughly 13% seen once. Sequenced material: blood. All receptors come from a woman aged 60-75 years with Graves' hyperthyroidism.

This clonotype was counted many times. The chain uses TRBV9 and TRBJ1-1, with TRBD1 identical over 7 bases. Trimming removed 3 bases from V and 1 base from J; junction bases left unmatched: 6. The CDR3 has 15 residues. Germline CDR1 SGDLS, CDR2 YYNGEE. CDR3 protein: CASSAFSGGNTEAFF. The CDR3 coding sequence is TGTGCCAGCAGCGCGTTTTCAGGGGGGAACACTGAAGCTTTCTTT.

In its sample, this clonotype was seen many times. This chain connects TRBV5-1 to TRBJ1-1; D ambiguous. This CDR3 comprises 17 residues. V was clipped by 3 bases and J by 0 bases, with 18 bases between them. Germline V lookup: CDR1 SGHRS, CDR2 YFSETQ. CDR3 bases: TGCGCCAGCAGCTCCCCAGGCGCGGATATTATGAACACTGAAGCTTTCTTT. Residues: CASSSPGADIMNTEAFF. The full variable domain, rest sourced from reference TRBV5-1 and TRBJ1-1, is KAGVTQTPRYLIKTRGQQVTLSCSPISGHRSVSWYQQTPGQGLQFLFEYFSETQRNKGNFPGRFSGRQFSNSRSEMNVSTLELGDSALYLCASSSPGADIMNTEAFFGQGTRLTVV.

This clonotype was observed at least ten times. The rearrangement joins TRBV29-1 to TRBJ2-7; TRBD2 matches 7 bases. The length of the CDR3 is 14 residues. Germline V gene sequence: CDR1 SQVTM, CDR2 ANQGSEA. The junction had 10 bases not matched to a gene; V was cut back by 4 bases and J by 4 bases. The CDR3 loop is CSVVLGWGGYEQYF. The CDR3 coding sequence is TGCAGCGTTGTTTTGGGGTGGGGGGGTTACGAGCAGTACTTC.

This clonotype was seen ten or more times. This chain connects TRBV10-3 to TRBJ2-2, with D possibly matching TRBD2 (6 bases). From germline, CDR1 is ENHRY and CDR2 SYGVKD. V was clipped by 5 bases and J by 2 bases, with 9 bases between them. This CDR3 spans 14 amino acids. DNA for the CDR3: TGTGCCATCAGTTCTAGCGTCAACACCGGGGAGCTGTTTTTT. Translating it yields CAISSSVNTGELFF.

This clonotype has a handful of counts. The chain couples TRBV29-1 to TRBJ2-1; maybe TRBD2 (7 bases). This CDR3 is 11 amino acids long. Germline CDR1 is SQVTM and CDR2 is ANQGSEA. V was cut by 8 bases and J by 12 bases, with 17 bases left in between. CDR3 in DNA: TGCAGCATCGCGGGGGCGGGTGGGCAGTTCTTC. It is translated as CSIAGAGGQFF.

This clonotype was detected ten times or more. The chain uses TRBV5-4 and TRBJ2-7; D might be TRBD2 (6 bases). Trimming took off 0 bases at V and 4 bases at J, with 11 bases between the two ends. In germline, CDR1 is SGHNT, CDR2 YYREEE (reference sequence). This CDR3 spans 14 amino acids. The CDR3 DNA reads as TGTGCCAGCAGCTTGGCCGGGGGAATGTACGAGCAGTACTTC. Encoded protein: CASSLAGGMYEQYF.

The sample holds many counts of this clonotype. The chain joins TRBV5-5 to TRBJ2-1; D unclear. The germline gives CDR1 SGHKS, CDR2 YYEKEE (reference sequence). This CDR3 comprises 16 residues. The ends were cut back, 4 bases at V and 0 bases at J, with 14 bases in the middle. CDR3 sequence: CASSQSPTSSYNEQFF. Here the CDR3 DNA reads TGTGCCAGCAGCCAATCTCCCACGAGCTCCTACAATGAGCAGTTCTTC.

This clonotype was observed at least ten times. This chain links TRBV12-3 or TRBV12-4 with TRBJ1-2, with 7 nucleotides matching TRBD1. The CDR3 totals 15 residues. J lost 6 bases, V lost 2 bases, and 9 bases had no gene match. The DNA of the CDR3 is TGTGCCAGCAGTTTACAGGAGGGGGCAACGGATGGCTACACCTTC. The encoded protein is CASSLQEGATDGYTF.

At least ten counts were recorded for this clonotype. V and J are TRBV3-1 and TRBJ1-3; TRBD1 is a possible D gene (5 bases). This CDR3 comprises 16 residues. V dropped 4 bases and J dropped 4 bases, with 17 bases sitting between them. CDR1 and CDR2 (germline): LGHDT, YNNKEL (reference sequence). CDR3: CASSRFGADGGNTIYF. The CDR3 DNA follows: TGTGCCAGCAGCCGATTCGGGGCAGACGGAGGAAACACCATATATTTT. Complete variable domain (other parts from reference TRBV3-1 and TRBJ1-3): DTAVSQTPKYLVTQMGNDKSIKCEQNLGHDTMYWYKQDSKKFLKIMFSYNNKELIINETVPNRFSPKSPDKAHLNLHINSLELGDSAVYFCASSRFGADGGNTIYFGEGSWLTVV.

The genes are TRBV6-1 and TRBJ2-2; 9 bases align to TRBD2. Germline lookup yields CDR1 MNHNS and CDR2 SASEGT. V was pared by 6 bases and J by 5 bases, with 16 bases of the junction left unmatched. The CDR3 runs to 18 residues. In nucleotides, the CDR3 is TGTGCCAGCAGCTGGAGCACTACCGGGACTAGCTTTACCGGGGAGCTGTTTTTT. It translates to CASSWSTTGTSFTGELFF.

The CDR3 region has the DNA TGTGCCAGCAGCCGGGGTAACACCGGGGAGCTGTTTTTT. Its translation is CASSRGNTGELFF. The chain uses TRBV6-2 or TRBV6-3 and TRBJ2-2; D might be TRBD2 (5 bases). The germline CDR1 and CDR2 sequences are MNHEY and SVGEGT. CDR3 length: 13 amino acids. V lost 6 bases to trimming and J lost 2 bases, with 7 bases between them.

At least ten counts were recorded for this clonotype. For the CDR3, the DNA is TGCAGTGCTAGAGAAATAGGCCCACGAGGCACTGAAGCTTTCTTT. Translated: CSAREIGPRGTEAFF. V and J are TRBV20-1 and TRBJ1-1; D remains unclear. V gave up 0 bases and J gave up 4 bases, with 15 bases separating them. Per germline, CDR1 DFQATT and CDR2 SNEGSKA (reference sequence). This CDR3 comprises 15 residues.

This clonotype has more than one count but fewer than ten. This rearrangement joins TRBV15 to TRBJ2-7, with D perhaps matching TRBD2 (6 bases). Germline CDR1 and CDR2: LNHNV and YYDKDF (reference sequence). The CDR3 has 14 residues. The germline V and J ends were trimmed by 1 base and 7 bases, with 14 bases remaining between them. The CDR3 DNA sequence: TGTGCCACCAGCAGAGGGAGGGGCGAGGTAGAGCAGTACTTC. Translated: CATSRGRGEVEQYF.

The table lists this clonotype with a few counts. The chain is built from TRBV5-1 and TRBJ1-4; 7 nucleotides match TRBD1. Germline CDR1 is SGHRS and CDR2 is YFSETQ. V shed 0 bases and J 8 bases; nucleotides not matched to a gene: 4. CDR3 length equals 14 residues. Here the CDR3 reads CASSLAGTAEKLFF. The CDR3 DNA sequence: TGCGCCAGCAGCTTGGCCGGGACAGCGGAAAAACTGTTTTTT. The complete variable domain, with remaining parts taken from reference TRBV5-1 and TRBJ1-4, reads KAGVTQTPRYLIKTRGQQVTLSCSPISGHRSVSWYQQTPGQGLQFLFEYFSETQRNKGNFPGRFSGRQFSNSRSEMNVSTLELGDSALYLCASSLAGTAEKLFFGSGTQLSVL.

The sample holds many counts of this clonotype. The J gene is TRBJ2-4, the V gene TRBV12-3 or TRBV12-4; no definite D call. This CDR3 is built from 14 residues. Trimming removed 4 bases from V and 0 bases from J, with 7 bases in between. In DNA form, the CDR3 reads TGTGCCAGCAGTTCACGGATAGCCAAAAACATTCAGTACTTC. Its translation: CASSSRIAKNIQYF.

This clonotype was found many times. This chain joins TRBV7-3 and TRBJ2-1; 10 nucleotides align to TRBD2. The CDR3 length is 17 residues. Looked up from germline, CDR1 is SGHTA and CDR2 is FQGTGA. Trimming removed 2 bases from V and 6 bases from J; junction bases left unmatched: 10. The CDR3 bases are TGTGCCAGCAGCTTATACCCAAGCGGGAGGGCCGCCAATGAGCAGTTCTTC. The encoded protein is CASSLYPSGRAANEQFF.

This clonotype was observed at least ten times. V usage is TRBV10-1 and J usage is TRBJ2-1, with 9 bases matching TRBD2. J was trimmed by 11 bases and V by 4 bases; bases with no gene match: 9. Germline CDR1 reads WNHNN; CDR2 reads SYGVQD (reference sequence). This CDR3 region has 14 residues. In DNA form, the CDR3 reads TGCGCCAGCAGTGGCGGATTAGCGGGAGAGAAGCAGTTCTTC. As protein: CASSGGLAGEKQFF.

This clonotype was observed at least ten times. This rearrangement joins TRBV28 to TRBJ2-1; TRBD1 might be the D (6 bases). The CDR3 is 14 residues long. The germline gives CDR1 MDHEN, CDR2 SYDVKM. Trimming took off 8 bases at V and 3 bases at J, with 14 bases between the two ends. Here the CDR3 reads CASSRVGGYNEQFF. The DNA of the CDR3 is TGTGCCAGCTCCCGAGTAGGGGGCTACAATGAGCAGTTCTTC.

This clonotype was recorded many times. This rearrangement joins TRBV9 to TRBJ2-7; D possibly corresponds to TRBD1 (6 bases). This CDR3 comprises 14 residues. Germline V lookup: CDR1 SGDLS, CDR2 YYNGEE. Trimming left V 0 bases short and J 5 bases short, with 12 bases between. The DNA of the CDR3 is TGTGCCAGCAGCGTAGATCACAGGGTGAACGAGCAGTACTTC. It codes for CASSVDHRVNEQYF.

This clonotype was counted ten times or more. V is TRBV14 and J is TRBJ2-5; no clear D gene. The CDR3 runs to 13 residues. The germline V gene has CDR1 SGHDN and CDR2 FVKESK. Trimming removed 4 bases at V and 4 bases at J, with 10 bases between. CDR3 DNA: TGTGCCAGCAGCCCCCTTGACGGAGAGACCCAGTACTTC. It is translated as CASSPLDGETQYF.

This clonotype was seen a few times. The chain couples TRBV20-1 to TRBJ1-2; D not certain. Germline V gene data show CDR1 as DFQATT and CDR2 as SNEGSKA (reference sequence). Trimming stripped 6 bases from V and 2 bases from J, with 13 bases between. The CDR3 runs 13 residues. The CDR3 spells CSADPLGNYGYTF. The CDR3 DNA sequence: TGCAGTGCCGACCCACTGGGGAACTATGGCTACACCTTC.

This clonotype has only a few counts. The rearrangement joins TRBV5-1 to TRBJ1-3, with no clear D. Germline V gives CDR1 SGHRS, CDR2 YFSETQ. The CDR3 totals 16 residues. V lost 0 bases to trimming and J lost 0 bases, with 10 bases between them. CDR3 residues: CASSLVEVSSGNTIYF. DNA for the CDR3: TGCGCCAGCAGCTTGGTAGAGGTTAGCTCTGGAAACACCATATATTTT.

This clonotype was detected ten times or more. The DNA for the CDR3 is TGTGCCAGCAGGCGAAGGGTAGGCCTCTCCTACAATGAGCAGTTCTTC. Protein sequence: CASRRRVGLSYNEQFF. The V and J genes are TRBV12-3 or TRBV12-4 and TRBJ2-1, with unresolved D. CDR3 length: 16 residues. The ends were cut back, 6 bases at V and 0 bases at J, with 15 bases in the middle.

In its sample, this clonotype was seen many times. This chain uses TRBV20-1 with TRBJ2-1, with 11 bases identical to TRBD2. Germline V gene lookup returns CDR1 DFQATT and CDR2 SNEGSKA (reference sequence). CDR3 size: 14 residues. With V trimmed by 5 bases and J by 5 bases, 5 bases remained unmatched. CDR3 DNA sequence: TGCAGTGCTCCTTTAGCGGGAGGGAACAATGAGCAGTTCTTC. Translation: CSAPLAGGNNEQFF.

In this sample, this clonotype turned up many times. The chain has TRBV5-1 and TRBJ2-1; TRBD2 matches 9 bases. The trim removed 1 base at V and 9 bases at J, leaving 8 bases unmatched. Germline-derived CDR1 and CDR2 are SGHRS and YFSETQ. The CDR3 is 15 residues long. This CDR3 reads CASSLRPSGASEQFF. CDR3 DNA sequence: TGCGCCAGCAGCTTGAGGCCTAGCGGGGCCAGTGAGCAGTTCTTC. Looking up the rest from reference TRBV5-1 and TRBJ2-1 gives the full variable domain: KAGVTQTPRYLIKTRGQQVTLSCSPISGHRSVSWYQQTPGQGLQFLFEYFSETQRNKGNFPGRFSGRQFSNSRSEMNVSTLELGDSALYLCASSLRPSGASEQFFGPGTRLTVL.